Sequencing of this TCR beta chain was carried out in a study of T cells in severe cutaneous drug reactions. The overall study: Blister fluid/cells and PBMC came from acute- or recovery-stage patients.

The patients sequenced had a carbamazepine-induced Stevens-Johnson syndrome or toxic epidermal necrolysis reaction. Considering frequency, this clonotype is medium-sized (0.01 to 0.1%). The iRepertoire multiplex PCR system with TCR subtype-specific primers built both bulk and single-cell libraries. TCRdb re-called the multiplex PCR reads; one entry per CDR3 protein, DNA not given. Its table records 9,000 to 13,000 distinct CDR3 sequences. The CDR3 has 12 amino acids. CDR1 DFQATT and CDR2 SNEGSKA come from the germline V gene (reference sequence). The sample comprised cells from a skin blister. This TCR came from a human donor with Stevens-Johnson syndrome, a severe cutaneous drug reaction. The chain links TRBV20-1 to TRBJ2-1. The CDR3 sequence is CSARWETNEQFF.